This paragraph covers one T cell receptor beta chain sequence. The record originates from a study of shared clonotypes between healthy human individuals. Assay used: immunoSEQ multiplex PCR; TCRdb lists only in-frame clones, some missing. The profile shows roughly 500,000 clones, approximately 95% of them singletons. The germline V gene has CDR1 SEHNR and CDR2 FQNEAQ (reference sequence). V lost 3 bases and J lost 6; bases outside the gene matches: 6. The CDR3 spans 15 residues. The sequence was obtained from a woman aged 25 to 39 in good health. The chain is built from TRBV7-9 and TRBJ2-1, with 9 bases lining up with TRBD2. Sequenced sample: naive CD4+ T cells sorted from blood. Subset indicated: CD45RA+ positively selected. The CDR3 protein is CASSFFSGRGNEQFF. The CDR3 DNA reads as TGTGCCAGCAGCTTTTTTAGCGGGAGAGGCAATGAGCAGTTCTTC. The variable domain in full, with the rest retrieved from reference TRBV7-9 and TRBJ2-1, is DTGVSQNPRHKITKRGQNVTFRCDPISEHNRLYWYRQTLGQGPEFLTYFQNEAQLEKSRLLSDRFSAERPKGSFSTLEIQRTEQGDSAMYLCASSFFSGRGNEQFFGPGTRLTVL.